This TCR beta chain was sequenced for a study of cytomegalovirus exposure and HLA in healthy donors. PCR amplification relied on 60 Vbeta primers (plus 13 Jbeta primers). Only in-frame clones appear in the TCRdb table, and some are missing; sequencing was by immunoSEQ multiplex PCR. This table lists tens of thousands of clones. Unmatched junction bases numbered 0, after V lost 1 base and J lost 3 bases. CDR3 size: 13 residues. Germline V gene lookup returns CDR1 SGDLS and CDR2 YYNGEE. The study, taken as a whole, reports: A missense DCLRE1C variant was associated with V- and J-gene trimming of TCR beta chains in a later analysis, and an independent cohort replicated the association. Donors belonging to an Asian-associated ancestry cluster reportedly showed fewer N-insertions in productive TCRs than the approximately 670-donor mean, according to what a later analysis found.

For this clone: Antigen unknown.

Sequenced input: PBMCs. The source of this sequence is a female donor in good health and CMV-seropositive. This sequence joins TRBV9 and TRBJ1-2; TRBD1 matches at 7 bases. The CDR3 loop reads CASSVQGDYGYTF. For the CDR3, the DNA is TGTGCCAGCAGCGTACAGGGGGACTATGGCTACACCTTC.